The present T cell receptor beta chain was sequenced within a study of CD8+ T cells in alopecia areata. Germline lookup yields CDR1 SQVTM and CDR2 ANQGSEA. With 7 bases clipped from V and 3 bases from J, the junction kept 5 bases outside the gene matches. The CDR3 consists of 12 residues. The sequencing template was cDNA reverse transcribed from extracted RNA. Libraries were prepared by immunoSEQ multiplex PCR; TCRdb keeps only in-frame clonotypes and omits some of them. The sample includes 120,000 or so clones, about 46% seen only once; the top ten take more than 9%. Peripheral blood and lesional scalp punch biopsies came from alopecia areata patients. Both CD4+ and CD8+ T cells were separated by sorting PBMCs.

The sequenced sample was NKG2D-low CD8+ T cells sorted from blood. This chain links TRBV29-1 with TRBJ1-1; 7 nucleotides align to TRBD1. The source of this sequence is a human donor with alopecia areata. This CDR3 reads CSAITGDTEAFF. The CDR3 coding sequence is TGCAGCGCAATCACAGGGGACACTGAAGCTTTCTTT.